The 25 T cell receptor beta chains in this list originate from one sample, sequenced in a study of response to subunit inactivated influenza vaccine. TCRdb fed the RT-PCR reads into MiXCR, producing one record per CDR3 protein. The profile shows roughly 570,000 distinct CDR3 sequences, around 13% of them singletons. Sequencing used PBMCs from blood, obtained about 11 days after vaccination. These receptors all come from a man aged 45-60 years who received an inactivated influenza vaccine.

In its sample, this clonotype was seen a few times. CDR3 amino acids: CASSYGMGEVEAFF. In DNA form, the CDR3 reads TGTGCCAGCAGTTACGGGATGGGGGAAGTTGAAGCTTTCTTT. This chain links TRBV6-5 with TRBJ1-1; weak D call: TRBD1 (5 bases). The CDR3 runs to 14 residues. V was trimmed by 2 bases and J by 7 bases, leaving 14 bases between them. Germline V lookup: CDR1 MNHEY, CDR2 SVGAGI.

This clonotype was seen only a few times. CDR3 amino acids: CASRNLAGDHNEQFF. CDR3 DNA: TGTGCCAGCAGAAATCTAGCGGGGGACCACAATGAGCAGTTCTTC. The J gene is TRBJ2-1, the V gene TRBV12-3 or TRBV12-4; the match to TRBD2 covers 10 bases. The CDR3 totals 15 residues. Trimming at V came to 6 bases and at J to 5 bases, leaving 7 bases not matched to a gene.

In this sample, this clonotype turned up a few times. The chain links TRBV3-1 to TRBJ2-2; D unclear. The germline V gene has CDR1 LGHDT and CDR2 YNNKEL (reference sequence). The CDR3 contains 14 residues. With 4 bases removed from V and 5 bases from J, the gap between germline ends came to 11 bases. The chain's CDR3 is CASSPSRVTGELFF. The CDR3 coding sequence is TGTGCCAGCAGCCCCTCTCGGGTGACCGGGGAGCTGTTTTTT.

The chain is built from TRBV7-2 and TRBJ1-2; possibly TRBD1 for D (6 bases). The CDR3 extends over 14 amino acids. CDR1 and CDR2 (germline): SGHTA, FQGNSA. Trimming cost V 7 bases and J 7 bases, with 19 bases left between them. The CDR3 sequence is CASKNYVGQSGYTF. In DNA, the CDR3 is TGTGCCAGCAAGAACTACGTGGGACAATCTGGCTACACCTTC. The entire variable domain, with the rest obtained from reference TRBV7-2 and TRBJ1-2, is as follows: GAGVSQSPSNKVTEKGKDVELRCDPISGHTALYWYRQSLGQGLEFLIYFQGNSAPDKSGLPSDRFSAERTGGSVSTLTIQRTQQEDSAVYLCASKNYVGQSGYTFGSGTRLTVV.

This clonotype has a handful of counts. Compared with germline, one end of the junction differs, possibly owing to a read error. The chain couples TRBV14 to TRBJ2-7; D perhaps matches TRBD1 (5 bases). In germline, CDR1 is SGHDN, CDR2 FVKESK. The CDR3 loop spans 13 amino acids. As DNA, the CDR3 is TGTGCCAGCAGCCAACAACCCCGGCGACAGATCATCTTC. This translates into CASSQQPRRQIIF.

There are a few counts of this clonotype. The chain links TRBV6-5 to TRBJ1-1; D is unclear. Trimming cost V 5 bases and J 1 base, with 14 bases left between them. Germline lookup yields CDR1 MNHEY and CDR2 SVGAGI. This CDR3 spans 15 amino acids. CDR3 region: CASSNGPPPNTEAFF. The CDR3 DNA reads as TGTGCCAGCAGTAACGGTCCTCCACCGAACACTGAAGCTTTCTTT.

The chain uses TRBV29-1 and TRBJ1-5; D is unresolved. Germline V gene data show CDR1 as SQVTM and CDR2 as ANQGSEA. The CDR3 covers 13 residues. V shed 4 bases and J shed 2 bases, with 9 bases lying between them. The chain's CDR3 is CSVGENRNQPQHF. In DNA form, the CDR3 reads TGCAGCGTTGGGGAAAATCGCAATCAGCCCCAGCATTTT. Together with reference TRBV29-1 and TRBJ1-5, the CDR3 gives the full variable domain: SAVISQKPSRDICQRGTSLTIQCQVDSQVTMMFWYRQQPGQSLTLIATANQGSEATYESGFVIDKFPISRPNLTFSTLTVSNMSPEDSSIYLCSVGENRNQPQHFGDGTRLSIL.

The rearrangement uses TRBV4-1 and TRBJ2-7; perhaps TRBD1 as D (5 bases). V lost 0 bases and J 4 bases, leaving 13 bases between the germline ends. This CDR3 has 15 residues. Germline assignment: CDR1 MGHRA and CDR2 YSYEKL. Written as DNA, the CDR3 is TGCGCCAGCAGCCAAGACCGACAGTCTGGATACGAGCAGTACTTC. Amino acids: CASSQDRQSGYEQYF.

This chain connects TRBV20-1 to TRBJ2-4, with TRBD2 matching over 7 bases. V trimming: 6 bases; J trimming: 4 bases; junction bases outside the gene matches: 9. Germline V lookup: CDR1 DFQATT, CDR2 SNEGSKA (reference sequence). The CDR3 totals 14 residues. DNA for the CDR3: TGCAGTGCGTTAGAGCGGGGCGGTAAAAACATTCAGTACTTC. Translating it yields CSALERGGKNIQYF.

This clonotype was seen only a few times. The chain joins TRBV12-3 or TRBV12-4 to TRBJ2-7; 10 bases agree with TRBD2. Unmatched junction bases numbered 5, after V lost 4 bases and J lost 2 bases. This CDR3 contains 15 residues. The DNA of the CDR3 is TGTGCCAGCAGTTCTAGCGGGGGCTATACCTACGAGCAGTACTTC. It codes for CASSSSGGYTYEQYF.

Many counts were recorded for this clonotype. The V and J genes are TRBV5-1 and TRBJ2-1, with D hard to call. This CDR3 is built from 13 residues. CDR1 SGHRS and CDR2 YFSETQ come from the germline V gene. V was pared by 1 base and J by 10 bases, with 12 bases between. The CDR3 coding sequence is TGCGCCAGCAGCTTGAACGGTGCGCCAGAGCAGTTCTTC. Protein product: CASSLNGAPEQFF.

J is TRBJ1-1 and V is TRBV20-1, with no clear D. The CDR3 has 15 residues. The ends were cut back, 4 bases at V and 3 bases at J, with 18 bases in the middle. CDR1 is DFQATT, CDR2 SNEGSKA, per germline (reference sequence). The DNA for the CDR3 is TGCAGTGCTATTCCTCCGGACGGCTGGGACACTGAAGCTTTCTTT. Translated: CSAIPPDGWDTEAFF.

This clonotype appeared many times. The gene calls are TRBV12-3 or TRBV12-4 and TRBJ1-5; D may be TRBD1 (5 bases). The CDR3 spans 15 residues. Deletions cut 3 bases from V and 1 base from J, with 10 bases between. CDR3 DNA sequence: TGTGCCAGCAGTTTCCGGGACGGAAGCAATCAGCCCCAGCATTTT. This sequence encodes CASSFRDGSNQPQHF.

CDR3 protein: CASSYYQGQGYEQYF. The CDR3 coding sequence is TGTGCCAGCAGTTATTACCAGGGACAGGGTTACGAGCAGTACTTC. This chain links TRBV7-8 with TRBJ2-7, with TRBD1 matching 9 bases. J was trimmed by 4 bases and V by 6 bases; bases with no gene match: 10. The germline gives CDR1 SGHVS, CDR2 FQNEAQ. This CDR3 is built from 15 residues.

This clonotype was counted a few times. The CDR3 loop reads CSARETGRDYGYTF. The CDR3 DNA is TGCAGTGCTAGAGAGACAGGGAGGGACTATGGCTACACCTTC. This rearrangement joins TRBV20-1 to TRBJ1-2, with 7 positions matching TRBD1. Germline V gives CDR1 DFQATT, CDR2 SNEGSKA (reference sequence). The V segment lost 0 bases and the J segment 3 bases; nucleotides outside the gene matches: 4. The CDR3 is 14 residues long.

This clonotype was found many times. The V call is TRBV12-3 or TRBV12-4, the J call TRBJ2-7, with 8 bases identical to TRBD1. The CDR3 is 14 residues long. The J segment lost 2 bases and the V segment lost 6 bases, leaving 6 bases of the junction unmatched. The CDR3 DNA follows: TGTGCCAGCAGCCCAGGGGACAGGACCTACGAGCAGTACTTC. Protein product: CASSPGDRTYEQYF.

This clonotype was detected a few times. The CDR3 is CASSNRQGPGELFF. Here the CDR3 DNA reads TGTGCCAGCAGCAACCGACAGGGCCCCGGGGAGCTGTTTTTT. The gene calls are TRBV9 and TRBJ2-2, with TRBD1 matching 7 bases. With 4 bases clipped from V and 6 bases from J, the junction kept 6 bases outside the gene matches. Per germline, CDR1 SGDLS and CDR2 YYNGEE. CDR3 length equals 14 residues.

This clonotype was detected only a few times. V gene TRBV10-3 combines with J gene TRBJ1-2; 7 nucleotides agree with TRBD1. The length of the CDR3 is 17 residues. V lost 3 bases to trimming and J lost 4 bases; unmatched junction nucleotides: 14. Germline values: CDR1 ENHRY, CDR2 SYGVKD. This CDR3 is CAISDSNRGLDRYGYTF. In nucleotides, the CDR3 is TGTGCCATCAGTGATTCGAACAGGGGCTTGGATCGCTATGGCTACACCTTC.

The gene calls are TRBV5-1 and TRBJ1-1; a weak D match, TRBD1 (6 bases). Germline CDR1 SGHRS, CDR2 YFSETQ. V gave up 2 bases and J gave up 0 bases, with 14 bases separating them. The CDR3 spans 16 residues. The CDR3 loop reads CASSFGQGRMNTEAFF. The CDR3 region has the DNA TGCGCCAGCAGCTTCGGGCAGGGGAGGATGAACACTGAAGCTTTCTTT.

V gene TRBV5-1 combines with J gene TRBJ2-7, with D perhaps TRBD2 (6 bases). Germline V gene lookup returns CDR1 SGHRS and CDR2 YFSETQ. V gave up 4 bases and J gave up 5 bases, with 19 bases separating them. This CDR3 has 15 amino acids. Written as DNA, the CDR3 is TGCGCCAGCAGCCGGGGGACGGATACACTTGACGAGCAGTACTTC. It encodes CASSRGTDTLDEQYF. Combining the CDR3 with reference TRBV5-1 and TRBJ2-7 gives the whole variable domain KAGVTQTPRYLIKTRGQQVTLSCSPISGHRSVSWYQQTPGQGLQFLFEYFSETQRNKGNFPGRFSGRQFSNSRSEMNVSTLELGDSALYLCASSRGTDTLDEQYFGPGTRLTVT.

The chain uses TRBV20-1 and TRBJ2-7, with 7 bases that match TRBD2. Losses at the gene ends were 3 bases for V and 0 bases for J; bases not matched to a gene: 5. This CDR3 region has 14 residues. Germline assignment: CDR1 DFQATT and CDR2 SNEGSKA (reference sequence). The CDR3 reads CSARGPGGSYEQYF. The CDR3 coding sequence is TGCAGTGCTAGGGGACCGGGAGGCTCCTACGAGCAGTACTTC.

This clonotype has a handful of counts. The chain recombines TRBV6-2 or TRBV6-3 with TRBJ2-7; 11 bases line up with TRBD2. The CDR3 extends over 17 amino acids. CDR1 and CDR2 from the germline V gene are MNHEY and SVGEGT. V gave up 5 bases and J gave up 5 bases; unmatched junction bases: 14. The chain's CDR3 is CASSDGFLTSGSNEQYF. The CDR3 DNA sequence: TGTGCCAGCAGTGACGGCTTTCTCACTAGCGGGAGCAACGAGCAGTACTTC.

This chain joins TRBV5-1 and TRBJ2-7; possibly TRBD1 for D (6 bases). V was clipped by 1 base and J by 3 bases, with 14 bases between them. CDR3 length: 15 residues. CDR1 and CDR2 (germline): SGHRS, YFSETQ. The CDR3: CASSLLGTTNYEQYF. The CDR3 DNA reads as TGCGCCAGCAGCTTGTTAGGGACAACGAACTACGAGCAGTACTTC.

The chain uses TRBV24-1 and TRBJ2-1, with 9 positions matching TRBD2. J gave up 4 bases and V 6 bases, and 9 bases lay outside the gene matches. The CDR3 covers 16 residues. Germline assignment: CDR1 KGHDR and CDR2 SFDVKD. The CDR3 DNA reads TGTGCCACCAGTTCGGGCGGCGGGAGGGCTTACAATGAGCAGTTCTTC. Translating it yields CATSSGGGRAYNEQFF.

The chain links TRBV11-2 to TRBJ1-1, with D possibly matching TRBD1 (6 bases). With 0 bases removed from V and 7 bases from J, the gap between germline ends came to 21 bases. Germline V gene lookup returns CDR1 SGHAT and CDR2 FQNNGV. The CDR3 totals 17 residues. CDR3 sequence reads: CASSLEQGQTVLVEAFF. DNA for the CDR3: TGTGCCAGCAGCTTAGAACAAGGACAGACGGTGTTGGTTGAAGCTTTCTTT.